This T cell receptor (beta chain) is from a study of blood T cell repertoires in COVID-19. Study-level background: COVID-19 samples, acute and convalescent, were from the United States, Italy and Spain. PBMCs, B-cell-depleted T cells, or T cells provided the cDNA or gDNA that made up the material.

How the authors handled the data: Quantification of nucleated cells was approximated via reference gene primer amplification. Profiled with immunoSEQ multiplex PCR; TCRdb holds only in-frame clones, not every one. V and J calls and clone size are copied from that table; D and trimming were computed from the DNA. The repertoire holds about 46,000 clones, with roughly 85% as singletons. A Seattle source enrolled patients during active infection and followed them longitudinally. The CDR3 covers 15 residues. Germline-derived CDR1 and CDR2 are MGHRA and YSYEKL. V lost 4 bases to trimming and J lost 4 bases; unmatched junction nucleotides: 6.

This TCR was sampled from a woman older than 75 with COVID-19, enrolled during active disease. The sample comprised peripheral blood. J is TRBJ2-3 and V is TRBV4-1, with 9 bases identical to TRBD2. This CDR3 is CASSRGLANSDTQYF. Written as DNA, the CDR3 is TGCGCCAGCAGCCGAGGACTAGCGAACTCAGATACGCAGTATTTT.